The 26 T cell receptor beta chains reported below all come from one sample, sequenced in a study of cytomegalovirus exposure and HLA in healthy donors (dated 2017 in TCRdb). Receptors were amplified or captured by the immunoSEQ multiplex PCR assay. For the multiplex PCR, a mixture combining 60 forward primers for TCR Vbeta segments and 13 reverse primers for TCR Jbeta segments was used. TCRdb took this table from immuneACCESS and kept in-frame rearrangements with V and J called. Such tables lack part of the clones; where checked against another copy, unresolved V genes explain under half of the gap, and the rest is unexplained. The sample profile shows approximately 130,000 clones; 55% to 75% of them were found once. Of the sample, less than 5% is held by the ten largest clones. Sequencing was carried out using PBMCs. The receptors shown here come from a man aged 50 to 59 in good health and CMV-seropositive.

The chain combines TRBV6-5 with TRBJ2-5, with D perhaps matching TRBD1 (6 bases). From germline, CDR1 is MNHEY and CDR2 SVGAGI. The CDR3 sequence is 14 residues long. V was cut by 4 bases and J by 9 bases, with 18 bases left in between. The CDR3 here is CASSSPRGEGAQYF. The CDR3 bases are TGTGCCAGCAGTTCCCCTAGGGGCGAGGGGGCCCAGTACTTC.

This chain links TRBV5-4 with TRBJ2-1; D perhaps matches TRBD2 (6 bases). Trimming left V 0 bases short and J 9 bases short, with 16 bases between. CDR3 length: 15 amino acids. CDR1 and CDR2 (germline): SGHNT, YYREEE (reference sequence). The CDR3 region is CASSLEGTASTEQFF. In DNA, the CDR3 is TGTGCCAGCAGCTTGGAAGGGACTGCTAGCACTGAGCAGTTCTTC.

This clone occurred a few times. The rearrangement joins TRBV29-1 to TRBJ1-1; weak D call: TRBD1 (5 bases). This CDR3 has 13 amino acids. The V gene's germline CDR1 is SQVTM and CDR2 ANQGSEA. The V end was cut by 2 bases, the J end by 6 bases, with 13 bases between. CDR3 bases: TGCAGCGTTGAAATTAGGAGGGGCTCTGAAGCTTTCTTT. Protein sequence: CSVEIRRGSEAFF.

The V and J genes are TRBV2 and TRBJ1-3, with D maybe TRBD1 (6 bases). Germline V gene lookup returns CDR1 SNHLY and CDR2 FYNNEI. Trimming cost V 2 bases and J 4 bases, with 6 bases left between them. The CDR3 consists of 13 residues. Written as DNA, the CDR3 is TGTGCCAGCAGTGAACAGGGGGGAAACACCATATATTTT. Translating gives CASSEQGGNTIYF.

J is TRBJ2-1 and V is TRBV6-6; D unclear. The germline gives CDR1 MNHNY, CDR2 SVGAGI (reference sequence). There are 11 residues in the CDR3. V was pared by 6 bases and J by 9 bases, with 9 bases between. The CDR3 DNA reads as TGTGCCAGCAGCCCCCTAGGTGAGCAGTTCTTC. This sequence encodes CASSPLGEQFF.

The chain couples TRBV9 to TRBJ2-6, with D maybe TRBD2 (5 bases). Per the germline V gene, CDR1 is SGDLS and CDR2 is YYNGEE. The germline V and J ends were trimmed by 3 bases and 2 bases, with 12 bases remaining between them. The length of the CDR3 is 16 residues. The CDR3 DNA follows: TGTGCCAGCAGCGGGTTACTAGTAACTGGGGCCAACGTCCTGACTTTC. Amino acids: CASSGLLVTGANVLTF.

The gene calls are TRBV5-5 and TRBJ1-2, with D perhaps TRBD1 (6 bases). Trimming shortened V by 1 base and J by 4 bases, and 17 bases separated the two germline ends. Germline CDR1 is SGHKS and CDR2 is YYEKEE (reference sequence). This CDR3 region has 16 residues. The CDR3 DNA follows: TGTGCCAGCAGCTTGATCATGAGGGGACAACTCTATGGCTACACCTTC. Its translation: CASSLIMRGQLYGYTF.

This chain joins TRBV5-8 and TRBJ1-1, with a tentative D call TRBD1 (5 bases). The CDR3 totals 17 residues. Trimming pared 2 bases from V and 4 bases from J, leaving 21 bases between. The germline gives CDR1 SGHTS, CDR2 YDEGEE. The CDR3 DNA sequence: TGTGCCAGCAGCTTAATGGGGGGGAGGGCTGTGGGCACTGAAGCTTTCTTT. It codes for CASSLMGGRAVGTEAFF.

The chain joins TRBV19 to TRBJ2-1; 7 nucleotides line up with TRBD2. Germline assignment: CDR1 LNHDA and CDR2 SQIVND (reference sequence). The CDR3 contains 15 residues. With 5 bases clipped from V and 0 bases from J, the junction kept 4 bases outside the gene matches. The CDR3 is CASSLGGSSYNEQFF. In DNA form, the CDR3 reads TGTGCCAGTAGTTTGGGGGGGAGCTCCTACAATGAGCAGTTCTTC.

CDR3: CASSLGGSGIAYEQYF. The CDR3 nucleotides read TGTGCCAGCAGCTTAGGAGGAAGCGGGATCGCCTACGAGCAGTACTTC. The J gene is TRBJ2-7, the V gene TRBV11-2; 7 bases map to TRBD2. The CDR3 sequence is 16 residues long. Germline-derived CDR1 and CDR2 are SGHAT and FQNNGV. Trimming cost V 1 base and J 2 bases; bases outside gene matches: 8.

The J gene is TRBJ2-2, the V gene TRBV5-1; 9 bases align to TRBD2. Trimming removed 5 bases from V and 6 bases from J; junction bases left unmatched: 14. The CDR3 is made up of 17 amino acids. Germline loops: CDR1 SGHRS, CDR2 YFSETQ. CDR3: CASRETSGDRRAGELFF. CDR3 DNA sequence: TGCGCCAGCAGGGAGACTAGCGGCGACCGCCGTGCCGGGGAGCTGTTTTTT. Combining the CDR3 with reference TRBV5-1 and TRBJ2-2 gives the whole variable domain KAGVTQTPRYLIKTRGQQVTLSCSPISGHRSVSWYQQTPGQGLQFLFEYFSETQRNKGNFPGRFSGRQFSNSRSEMNVSTLELGDSALYLCASRETSGDRRAGELFFGEGSRLTVL.

To note about this clone: One junction end does not reproduce the germline sequence, and a read error may be involved. This chain connects TRBV7-9 to TRBJ2-7, with D perhaps TRBD2 (5 bases). Germline V lookup: CDR1 SEHNR, CDR2 FQNEAQ (reference sequence). The CDR3 is 12 residues long. The CDR3 region is CSSSLSGDEQYF. CDR3 sequence (DNA): TGTTCCAGCAGCTTATCCGGGGACGAGCAGTACTTC.

The V call is TRBV6-6, the J call TRBJ1-4; D unresolved. Germline CDR1 MNHNY, CDR2 SVGAGI (reference sequence). The ends were cut back, 8 bases at V and 2 bases at J, with 3 bases in the middle. CDR3 size: 11 residues. CDR3: CASETNEKLFF. The CDR3, as DNA: TGTGCCAGCGAGACTAATGAAAAACTGTTTTTT.

This clone was observed a few times. The chain recombines TRBV10-3 with TRBJ2-2, with D maybe TRBD2 (7 bases). This CDR3 has 13 amino acids. Trimming removed 8 bases at V and 4 bases at J, with 11 bases between. From germline, CDR1 is ENHRY and CDR2 SYGVKD. The CDR3 region is CAIGGGGTGELFF. CDR3 nucleotide sequence: TGTGCCATCGGGGGAGGGGGCACCGGGGAGCTGTTTTTT.

The rearrangement uses TRBV7-2 and TRBJ1-1; weak D call: TRBD1 (5 bases). Per germline, CDR1 SGHTA and CDR2 FQGNSA. The CDR3 length is 14 residues. Trimming took off 4 bases at V and 0 bases at J, with 9 bases between the two ends. CDR3 in DNA: TGTGCCAGCAGCTCTTGGGGGGTGAACACTGAAGCTTTCTTT. As protein: CASSSWGVNTEAFF. Variable domain in full (rest from reference TRBV7-2 and TRBJ1-1): GAGVSQSPSNKVTEKGKDVELRCDPISGHTALYWYRQSLGQGLEFLIYFQGNSAPDKSGLPSDRFSAERTGGSVSTLTIQRTQQEDSAVYLCASSSWGVNTEAFFGQGTRLTVV.

A single count supports this clone. V and J are TRBV6-5 and TRBJ2-7; 9 bases fit TRBD1. Per germline, CDR1 MNHEY and CDR2 SVGAGI. The trim removed 8 bases at V and 5 bases at J, leaving 13 bases unmatched. The CDR3 runs to 15 residues. The CDR3 region has the DNA TGTGCCAGCGGGCGTAGGGGACAGGGATCCAACGAGCAGTACTTC. This encodes CASGRRGQGSNEQYF.

V usage is TRBV30 and J usage is TRBJ2-7; 7 bases are a match to TRBD1. The V segment lost 8 bases and the J segment 1 base; nucleotides outside the gene matches: 8. Germline-derived CDR1 and CDR2 are GTSNPN and SVGIG (reference sequence). This CDR3 spans 13 amino acids. CDR3 sequence: CARGQFRSYEQYF. In nucleotides, the CDR3 is TGTGCCCGGGGACAGTTTCGTTCCTACGAGCAGTACTTC.

The chain combines TRBV9 with TRBJ2-1, with 10 bases fitting TRBD2. The V segment lost 4 bases and the J segment 0 bases; nucleotides outside the gene matches: 13. The germline CDR1 and CDR2 sequences are SGDLS and YYNGEE. This CDR3 has 19 amino acids. The CDR3 DNA follows: TGTGCCAGCAGCCCGAGGATGGAAGCTAGCGGGAGCTCCTACAATGAGCAGTTCTTC. Translating it yields CASSPRMEASGSSYNEQFF.

The chain recombines TRBV25-1 with TRBJ2-7; tentative D call: TRBD2 (5 bases). Between the trimmed V and J ends, which lost 1 base and 2 bases, there was a span of 15 bases. The V gene's germline CDR1 is MGHDK and CDR2 SYGVNS. The CDR3 length is 16 residues. CDR3 loop: CASSESGRSSPYEQYF. CDR3 in DNA: TGTGCCAGCAGTGAATCGGGGAGAAGCTCTCCCTACGAGCAGTACTTC.

This clone appeared a few times. CDR3 nucleotides: TGCGCCAGCAGCTCGACAGGGTCCTACAATGAGCAGTTCTTC. Its protein is CASSSTGSYNEQFF. The chain employs TRBV5-1 and TRBJ2-1, with TRBD1 matching over 7 bases. J lost 1 base, V lost 3 bases, and 1 base had no gene match. Germline CDR1 SGHRS, CDR2 YFSETQ. The CDR3 is 14 residues long. Complete variable domain (other parts from reference TRBV5-1 and TRBJ2-1): KAGVTQTPRYLIKTRGQQVTLSCSPISGHRSVSWYQQTPGQGLQFLFEYFSETQRNKGNFPGRFSGRQFSNSRSEMNVSTLELGDSALYLCASSSTGSYNEQFFGPGTRLTVL.

The CDR3 DNA is TGTGCCAGCAGCTCCGGGACAGGGGTTCGGGATTCACCCCTCCACTTT. This sequence encodes CASSSGTGVRDSPLHF. The chain employs TRBV5-5 and TRBJ1-6, with 10 bases matching TRBD1. Trimming cost V 3 bases and J 8 bases; bases outside gene matches: 8. The CDR3 contains 16 residues. Germline V gene lookup returns CDR1 SGHKS and CDR2 YYEKEE (reference sequence). Full variable domain (missing parts from reference TRBV5-5 and TRBJ1-6): DAGVTQSPTHLIKTRGQQVTLRCSPISGHKSVSWYQQVLGQGPQFIFQYYEKEERGRGNFPDRFSARQFPNYSSELNVNALLLGDSALYLCASSSGTGVRDSPLHFGNGTRLTVT.

This chain uses TRBV20-1 with TRBJ2-3; 8 nucleotides match TRBD2. This CDR3 contains 11 residues. The J segment lost 13 bases and the V segment lost 1 base, leaving 4 bases of the junction unmatched. The germline V gene has CDR1 DFQATT and CDR2 SNEGSKA (reference sequence). The CDR3 here is CSARASGREYF. DNA for the CDR3: TGCAGTGCTAGAGCTTCCGGGAGGGAGTATTTT.

This clone was detected only a few times. The rearrangement uses TRBV7-9 and TRBJ1-1; 9 bases agree with TRBD1. Trimming removed 5 bases from V and 0 bases from J; junction bases left unmatched: 13. CDR1 is SEHNR, CDR2 FQNEAQ, per germline (reference sequence). The CDR3 consists of 18 residues. The CDR3 nucleotides read TGTGCCAGCAGCCCGATGGGACAGGGTAACAGATTGAACACTGAAGCTTTCTTT. Its protein is CASSPMGQGNRLNTEAFF. The full variable domain, in which reference TRBV7-9 and TRBJ1-1 provide the parts outside the CDR3, is DTGVSQNPRHKITKRGQNVTFRCDPISEHNRLYWYRQTLGQGPEFLTYFQNEAQLEKSRLLSDRFSAERPKGSFSTLEIQRTEQGDSAMYLCASSPMGQGNRLNTEAFFGQGTRLTVV.

About this clone itself: The junction shows a germline mismatch at one end, possibly a read error. The chain recombines TRBV4-1 with TRBJ2-5; possible D gene TRBD1, 6 bases. The CDR3 totals 13 residues. The germline V gene has CDR1 MGHRA and CDR2 YSYEKL. The CDR3 spells CASSQDRRDTMNF. The CDR3 DNA is TGCGCCAGCAGCCAAGATCGTCGGGACACAATGAACTTC.

The chain is built from TRBV2 and TRBJ2-7; 7 bases line up with TRBD1. This CDR3 is 14 amino acids long. The V segment lost 6 bases and the J segment 7 bases; nucleotides outside the gene matches: 12. Germline CDR1 and CDR2: SNHLY and FYNNEI. DNA for the CDR3: TGTGCCAGCAGGGAACAGGGGCGCCAGGGAGAGCAGTACTTC. It encodes CASREQGRQGEQYF. Supplemented by reference TRBV2 and TRBJ2-7, the full variable domain reads EPEVTQTPSHQVTQMGQEVILRCVPISNHLYFYWYRQILGQKVEFLVSFYNNEISEKSEIFDDQFSVERPDGSNFTLKIRSTKLEDSAMYFCASREQGRQGEQYFGPGTRLTVT.

This sequence joins TRBV7-8 and TRBJ1-2; TRBD1 might be the D (6 bases). CDR1 and CDR2 from the germline V gene are SGHVS and FQNEAQ. This CDR3 spans 14 amino acids. The V end was cut by 3 bases, the J end by 4 bases, with 12 bases between. The CDR3 DNA reads as TGTGCCAGCAGCTTCCGGACAGAAATCTATGGCTACACCTTC. Protein sequence: CASSFRTEIYGYTF. Supplemented by reference TRBV7-8 and TRBJ1-2, the full variable domain reads GAGVSQSPRYKVAKRGQDVALRCDPISGHVSLFWYQQALGQGPEFLTYFQNEAQLDKSGLPSDRFFAERPEGSVSTLKIQRTQQEDSAVYLCASSFRTEIYGYTFGSGTRLTVV.